The 16 T cell receptor beta chains listed next were all sequenced from one sample in a study of T cell responses to AZD1222 COVID-19 vaccine. Produced via immunoSEQ multiplex PCR; TCRdb's table is partial and in-frame only. The table shows about 130,000 clones, with 90% to 95% occurring only once. Sequenced here: peripheral blood, sampled 28 days after the second AZD1222 dose. The source of these receptors is an adult who received the AZD1222 COVID-19 vaccine.

The chain has TRBV3-1 (or the pseudogene TRBV3-2) and TRBJ2-3; possibly TRBD1 or TRBD2 for D (6 bases each). The CDR3 has 16 amino acids. Trimming pared 1 base from V and 5 bases from J, leaving 16 bases between. Germline CDR1 is LGHDT and CDR2 is YNNKEL (reference sequence). CDR3 nucleotide sequence: TGTGCCAGCAGCCAAGCAACAAGGGGGGCCAAAGATACGCAGTATTTT. Its protein is CASSQATRGAKDTQYF.

The chain combines TRBV5-4 with TRBJ1-1, with 11 bases fitting TRBD1. The germline V gene has CDR1 SGHNT and CDR2 YYREEE (reference sequence). CDR3 length equals 15 residues. V gave up 3 bases and J gave up 5 bases; unmatched junction bases: 6. CDR3 sequence (DNA): TGTGCCAGCAGCTACCGGGGACAGGGGGATACTGAAGCTTTCTTT. Protein: CASSYRGQGDTEAFF.

This sequence joins TRBV7-9 and TRBJ2-7, with a weak D call TRBD2 (6 bases). The germline V gene encodes CDR1 SEHNR and CDR2 FQNEAQ (reference sequence). The V and J ends lost 4 bases and 0 bases respectively, with 16 bases between them. This CDR3 spans 16 amino acids. In nucleotides, the CDR3 is TGTGCCAGCAGCTCTGGGAACGCGGGGCCCTCCTACGAGCAGTACTTC. Residues: CASSSGNAGPSYEQYF.

The J gene is TRBJ2-2, the V gene TRBV9; a weak D match, TRBD1 (6 bases). Trimming removed 0 bases from V and 1 base from J, with 10 bases in between. Germline-derived CDR1 and CDR2 are SGDLS and YYNGEE. The CDR3 length is 16 residues. The CDR3 sequence: CASSVDPRGNTGELFF. The DNA of the CDR3 is TGTGCCAGCAGCGTAGATCCCAGGGGGAACACCGGGGAGCTGTTTTTT. Full variable domain (rest looked up from reference TRBV9 and TRBJ2-2): DSGVTQTPKHLITATGQRVTLRCSPRSGDLSVYWYQQSLDQGLQFLIQYYNGEERAKGNILERFSAQQFPDLHSELNLSSLELGDSALYFCASSVDPRGNTGELFFGEGSRLTVL.

V usage is TRBV11-2 and J usage is TRBJ1-2; D is undetermined. Germline assignment: CDR1 SGHAT and CDR2 FQNNGV. This CDR3 spans 13 amino acids. V lost 2 bases and J lost 2, with 6 bases in between. The CDR3 coding sequence is TGTGCCAGCAGCTTACCAGCAAACTATGGCTACACCTTC. Amino acid sequence: CASSLPANYGYTF.

This sequence joins TRBV6-5 and TRBJ1-4; D may be TRBD1 (5 bases). V dropped 8 bases and J dropped 5 bases, with 12 bases sitting between them. CDR1 and CDR2 (germline): MNHEY, SVGAGI. The CDR3 is 13 amino acids. CDR3 nucleotide sequence: TGTGCCAGCCTGGGGCTGAGAAATGAAAAACTGTTTTTT. It translates to CASLGLRNEKLFF.

The chain carries TRBV18 and TRBJ2-1; D tentatively fits TRBD1 or TRBD2 (5 bases each). The length of the CDR3 is 15 residues. V gave up 5 bases and J gave up 4 bases, with 15 bases separating them. Looked up from germline, CDR1 is KGHSH and CDR2 is LQKENI. The CDR3 bases are TGTGCCAGCTCAATAAATCTGGGGGAGTACAATGAGCAGTTCTTC. This translates into CASSINLGEYNEQFF.

This rearrangement joins TRBV7-9 to TRBJ1-6; D may be TRBD1 (6 bases). CDR3 length equals 19 residues. Per the germline V gene, CDR1 is SEHNR and CDR2 is FQNEAQ (reference sequence). V lost 5 bases and J 0 bases, leaving 20 bases between the germline ends. The CDR3 here is CASSRGYYDWSSYNSPLHF. In nucleotides, the CDR3 is TGTGCCAGCAGCAGGGGGTACTACGATTGGAGCTCCTATAATTCACCCCTCCACTTT.

CDR3 DNA: TGTGCCAGCAGTTACGGACAGACCTCAGGGGACGAGCAGTACTTC. Translation gives CASSYGQTSGDEQYF. The genes are TRBV6-5 and TRBJ2-7; tentative D call: TRBD1 (6 bases). Germline V lookup: CDR1 MNHEY, CDR2 SVGAGI. The CDR3 length is 15 residues. V was cut by 2 bases and J by 5 bases, with 16 bases left in between.

This rearrangement joins TRBV28 to TRBJ2-1, with D perhaps given as TRBD1 or TRBD2 (5 bases each). The ends were cut back, 3 bases at V and 7 bases at J, with 16 bases in the middle. Per germline, CDR1 MDHEN and CDR2 SYDVKM. CDR3 size: 15 residues. The CDR3: CASSFGGFKGNEQFF. CDR3 nucleotide sequence: TGTGCCAGCAGTTTTGGGGGTTTTAAAGGAAATGAGCAGTTCTTC.

This clone was seen only once. The chain recombines TRBV27 with TRBJ1-4; TRBD1 agrees at 9 bases. Losses at the gene ends were 5 bases for V and 2 bases for J; bases not matched to a gene: 6. Germline V lookup: CDR1 MNHEY, CDR2 SMNVEV (reference sequence). There are 16 residues in the CDR3. The CDR3 loop is CASSTDRGSTNEKLFF. As DNA, the CDR3 is TGTGCCAGCAGTACGGACAGGGGTAGCACTAATGAAAAACTGTTTTTT.

The DNA of the CDR3 is TGTGCCAGCAGTTACTCTTACAGGATTGACACTGAAGCTTTCTTT. It specifies CASSYSYRIDTEAFF. V usage is TRBV6-5 and J usage is TRBJ1-1; the D gene is possibly TRBD1 (5 bases). The V end was cut by 0 bases, the J end by 3 bases, with 11 bases between. CDR3 size: 15 residues. The germline V gene has CDR1 MNHEY and CDR2 SVGAGI.

This chain connects TRBV6-6 to TRBJ1-1; unclear D gene. Germline V gene lookup returns CDR1 MNHNY and CDR2 SVGAGI (reference sequence). V dropped 4 bases and J dropped 0 bases, with 3 bases sitting between them. The CDR3 is made up of 12 amino acids. CDR3 in DNA: TGTGCCAGCAGTTCCATGAACACTGAAGCTTTCTTT. Encoded protein: CASSSMNTEAFF.

The chain combines TRBV27 with TRBJ1-6; D gene ambiguous. This CDR3 region has 15 residues. The ends were cut back, 3 bases at V and 9 bases at J, with 15 bases in the middle. Germline values: CDR1 MNHEY, CDR2 SMNVEV (reference sequence). In DNA form, the CDR3 reads TGTGCCAGCAGTTTTTACGGACTAGAGGGTTCACCCCTCCACTTT. Encoded protein: CASSFYGLEGSPLHF.

The rearrangement links TRBV2 to TRBJ1-1, with D perhaps matching TRBD1 (5 bases). The CDR3 is 14 residues long. V lost 7 bases to trimming and J lost 3 bases, with 15 bases between them. The germline CDR1 and CDR2 sequences are SNHLY and FYNNEI. The CDR3 is CASKVRVFYTEAFF. In DNA form, the CDR3 reads TGTGCCAGCAAAGTCAGGGTTTTTTACACTGAAGCTTTCTTT.

V gene TRBV20-1 combines with J gene TRBJ1-2; 10 bases match TRBD1. The CDR3 has 15 amino acids. Germline values: CDR1 DFQATT, CDR2 SNEGSKA (reference sequence). With 3 bases clipped from V and 0 bases from J, the junction kept 4 bases outside the gene matches. CDR3 nucleotides: TGCAGTGCTAGTGGGGGACAGGGGTCTAACTATGGCTACACCTTC. This gives the protein CSASGGQGSNYGYTF.